This T cell receptor beta chain was documented in a study of response to subunit inactivated influenza vaccine. The study, taken as a whole, reports: Researchers suggested that each seasonal influenza vaccination recruits few new T cells.

About this clonotype: The antigen is not known.

TCRdb passed the RT-PCR reads through MiXCR, listing each CDR3 protein once. Of about 650,000 distinct CDR3 sequences listed, 15% to 18% are singletons. Sample: PBMCs from blood, taken about 11 days after vaccination. This TCR came from a man aged 45-65 years who received an inactivated influenza vaccine.

CDR3 DNA sequence: TGTGCCAGCAGCTTAGCCCTCTCGAGGGAGTGGGAGCAGTTCTTC. It encodes CASSLALSREWEQFF. The genes are TRBV7-9 and TRBJ2-1, with D perhaps matching TRBD2 (5 bases). V was clipped by 0 bases and J by 10 bases, with 16 bases between them. This CDR3 has 15 amino acids. The germline V gene encodes CDR1 SEHNR and CDR2 FQNEAQ (reference sequence).